This T cell receptor beta chain appears in the sequencing data of a study of CD8 T cells in Susac syndrome. V dropped 0 bases and J dropped 0; count of bases not matched to a gene: 6. Germline V CDR1 and CDR2: SGHTA, FQGNSA. The CDR3 has 18 residues. Random hexamers were used to reverse transcribe the RNA input (0.5 to 1 ug). TCRdb called the immunoSEQ multiplex PCR reads again in MiXCR, with one record for every CDR3 protein. Of 180,000 or so distinct CDR3 sequences in the sample, around 94% were seen once. Sequencing input: CD4+ T cells from PBMCs. V is TRBV7-2 and J is TRBJ2-3; 10 bases are a match to TRBD2. The sequence derives from a human donor in good health. This chain's CDR3 is CASSLAPLAGGSTDTQYF. CDR3 sequence (DNA): TGTGCCAGCAGCTTAGCCCCCTTAGCGGGGGGAAGCACAGATACGCAGTATTTT. The full variable domain, with the rest looked up from reference TRBV7-2 and TRBJ2-3, is GAGVSQSPSNKVTEKGKDVELRCDPISGHTALYWYRQSLGQGLEFLIYFQGNSAPDKSGLPSDRFSAERTGGSVSTLTIQRTQQEDSAVYLCASSLAPLAGGSTDTQYFGPGTRLTVL.